This T cell receptor beta chain stems from a study of Ad26.COV2.S vaccination and SARS-CoV-2 variants. About the research overall: Donor was one of the participants in the Ad26.COV2.S arm of the COV1001 trial. Study-wide results and limits: Substantial response breadth was reportedly seen for spike-specific CD8+ and CD4+ T cells after vaccination. Vaccinees showed greater spike-specific TCR breadth than placebo recipients.

The V gene lost 8 bases and the J gene lost 7 bases, with 8 bases spanning the gap. Per the germline V gene, CDR1 is MGHDK and CDR2 is SYGVNS. This CDR3 region has 11 residues. Treatment defined: some 20 received Ad26.COV2.S at low or high dose, single or two shots; about 5 received placebo; per-sample allocation not given. Day 63 following the first vaccine or placebo injection was when the samples were taken. Boston hosted the donor, who was an adult aged 18-55 years. Notes on this clone: Antigen specificity is unknown.

Libraries were prepared by immunoSEQ multiplex PCR; TCRdb keeps only in-frame clonotypes and omits some of them. The table has about 250,000 clones, around 85% seen once. The source was peripheral blood, collected in a trial of Ad26.COV2.S vaccine versus placebo. The receptor comes from a person between 18 and 65 years old who received the Ad26.COV2.S COVID-19 vaccine or a placebo. V and J are TRBV25-1 and TRBJ1-4; D gene ambiguous. CDR3 nucleotides: TGTGCCAGCGGAGAGCGTGAAAAACTGTTTTTT. Protein product: CASGEREKLFF.